Listed here are 24 T cell receptor beta chains from one sample, sequenced in a study of CD8 T cells in Susac syndrome. Random-hexamer reverse transcription was applied to about 0.45 to 1 ug RNA. In TCRdb, the immunoSEQ multiplex PCR reads were re-called with MiXCR into one record per CDR3 protein. There are 200,000 to 250,000 distinct CDR3 sequences in the sample; about 94% occur only once, and around 0.15% lies in the top ten. Sequenced input: CD4+ T cells from PBMCs. The receptors stem from a human donor with Susac syndrome.

The genes are TRBV18 and TRBJ2-2; TRBD1 or TRBD2 may be the D gene (5 bases each). This CDR3 has 15 amino acids. Germline V gene data show CDR1 as KGHSH and CDR2 as LQKENI. Trimming took off 3 bases at V and 3 bases at J, with 11 bases between the two ends. CDR3 nucleotides: TGTGCCAGCTCACCGTCCGGGGCCCACACCGGGGAGCTGTTTTTT. Encoded protein: CASSPSGAHTGELFF.

The chain is built from TRBV15 and TRBJ2-5; maybe TRBD2 (6 bases). Germline CDR1 is LNHNV and CDR2 is YYDKDF (reference sequence). The CDR3 totals 16 residues. The ends were cut back, 5 bases at V and 5 bases at J, with 21 bases in the middle. The CDR3 reads CATSAVGGARWETQYF. DNA of the CDR3: TGTGCCACCAGCGCCGTCGGCGGGGCCCGGTGGGAGACCCAGTACTTC. The variable domain in full, with the rest retrieved from reference TRBV15 and TRBJ2-5, is DAMVIQNPRYQVTQFGKPVTLSCSQTLNHNVMYWYQQKSSQAPKLLFHYYDKDFNNEADTPDNFQSRRPNTSFCFLDIRSPGLGDTAMYLCATSAVGGARWETQYFGPGTRLLVL.

The J gene is TRBJ2-7, the V gene TRBV9, with D perhaps being TRBD1 or TRBD2 (6 bases each). The CDR3 contains 15 residues. The V end was cut by 4 bases, the J end by 4 bases, with 18 bases between. Germline V gene data show CDR1 as SGDLS and CDR2 as YYNGEE. The chain's CDR3 is CASSPRDQGRYEQYF. The CDR3 DNA follows: TGTGCCAGCAGCCCTCGAGATCAGGGGAGGTACGAGCAGTACTTC.

This clonotype was seen just once. The chain couples TRBV7-9 to TRBJ1-4, with D possibly TRBD1 on 6 matching bases. Germline CDR1 and CDR2: SEHNR and FQNEAQ (reference sequence). The CDR3 loop spans 15 amino acids. Trimming removed 2 bases from V and 8 bases from J, with 15 bases in between. The DNA of the CDR3 is TGTGCCAGCAGCTTATCAACAGGGTTTCGGGAAAAACTGTTTTTT. Its translation is CASSLSTGFREKLFF. Drawing the rest from reference TRBV7-9 and TRBJ1-4, the complete variable domain is DTGVSQNPRHKITKRGQNVTFRCDPISEHNRLYWYRQTLGQGPEFLTYFQNEAQLEKSRLLSDRFSAERPKGSFSTLEIQRTEQGDSAMYLCASSLSTGFREKLFFGSGTQLSVL.

The rearrangement joins TRBV20-1 to TRBJ2-3, with TRBD2 identical over 11 bases. This CDR3 region has 14 residues. V dropped 3 bases and J dropped 11; count of bases not matched to a gene: 10. Germline lookup yields CDR1 DFQATT and CDR2 SNEGSKA (reference sequence). DNA for the CDR3: TGCAGTGCTAGTTCTAGCGGGGGGTTGGGAGGGCAGTATTTT. Its protein product is CSASSSGGLGGQYF.

This clonotype has only one observation. V is TRBV2 and J is TRBJ1-4; tentatively, D is TRBD1 (5 bases). V dropped 4 bases and J dropped 8 bases, with 17 bases sitting between them. This CDR3 spans 15 amino acids. Germline CDR1 and CDR2: SNHLY and FYNNEI. CDR3 DNA sequence: TGTGCCAGCAGTGGGAAATCCGGGGCATACGAAAAACTGTTTTTT. Its protein is CASSGKSGAYEKLFF.

The chain couples TRBV30 to TRBJ1-6; D might be TRBD1 (5 bases). The V end lost 6 bases, the J end lost 3 bases, and 21 bases lay between the germline ends. The germline CDR1 and CDR2 sequences are GTSNPN and SVGIG (reference sequence). The CDR3 consists of 17 residues. The CDR3 DNA reads TGTGCCTGTAACAAGGGGATTGAAAGGGACTATAATTCACCCCTCCACTTT. Its protein is CACNKGIERDYNSPLHF. The whole variable domain, filled in from reference TRBV30 and TRBJ1-6, reads SQTIHQWPATLVQPVGSPLSLECTVEGTSNPNLYWYRQAAGRGLQLLFYSVGIGQISSEVPQNLSASRPQDRQFILSSKKLLLSDSGFYLCACNKGIERDYNSPLHFGNGTRLTVT.

This rearrangement joins TRBV28 to TRBJ1-6, with D tentatively TRBD1 (5 bases). Per the germline V gene, CDR1 is MDHEN and CDR2 is SYDVKM. Trimming pared 5 bases from V and 8 bases from J, leaving 13 bases between. The CDR3 is made up of 14 amino acids. The CDR3 region is CASSEGRNHSPLHF. In nucleotides, the CDR3 is TGTGCCAGCAGTGAGGGACGGAACCATTCACCCCTCCACTTT.

The genes are TRBV2 and TRBJ1-1; D call uncertain. The V end lost 6 bases, the J end lost 3 bases, and 14 bases lay between the germline ends. Germline assignment: CDR1 SNHLY and CDR2 FYNNEI. The CDR3 runs 14 residues. CDR3 amino acids: CASSTPRRDTEAFF. The CDR3 nucleotides read TGTGCCAGCAGCACCCCTAGACGGGACACTGAAGCTTTCTTT.

The chain employs TRBV4-1 and TRBJ2-3; the match to TRBD1 covers 7 bases. V was clipped by 4 bases and J by 0 bases; unmatched bases: 4. Germline V gene sequence: CDR1 MGHRA, CDR2 YSYEKL. CDR3 length: 15 amino acids. The CDR3 is CASSPEGASTDTQYF. DNA for the CDR3: TGCGCCAGCAGCCCTGAGGGGGCTAGCACAGATACGCAGTATTTT.

The chain couples TRBV7-2 to TRBJ1-1, with D maybe TRBD1 (6 bases). Per the germline V gene, CDR1 is SGHTA and CDR2 is FQGNSA. The CDR3 is 15 amino acids. V shed 0 bases and J shed 4 bases, with 12 bases lying between them. The CDR3 coding sequence is TGTGCCAGCAGCTTAGCAGGGGGATCGGCCACTGAAGCTTTCTTT. As protein: CASSLAGGSATEAFF. The full variable domain, with the rest looked up from reference TRBV7-2 and TRBJ1-1, is GAGVSQSPSNKVTEKGKDVELRCDPISGHTALYWYRQSLGQGLEFLIYFQGNSAPDKSGLPSDRFSAERTGGSVSTLTIQRTQQEDSAVYLCASSLAGGSATEAFFGQGTRLTVV.

This clonotype has only one observation. The V and J genes are TRBV20-1 and TRBJ1-3; no clear D gene. The CDR3 consists of 13 residues. The germline V gene has CDR1 DFQATT and CDR2 SNEGSKA (reference sequence). Deletions cut 6 bases from V and 1 base from J, with 10 bases between. CDR3 bases: TGCAGTGCCCCGGCAGGATCTGGAAACACCATATATTTT. This sequence encodes CSAPAGSGNTIYF.

The chain carries TRBV4-3 and TRBJ2-3, with TRBD2 identical over 7 bases. The germline CDR1 and CDR2 sequences are LGHNA and YSLEER. The CDR3 runs 18 residues. V lost 0 bases, J lost 0 bases, and 9 bases stayed unmatched. CDR3 DNA: TGCGCCAGCAGCCAAGATCGGGCGGGGGACGACAGCACAGATACGCAGTATTTT. This codes for CASSQDRAGDDSTDTQYF.

V is TRBV20-1 and J is TRBJ2-3; perhaps TRBD2 as D (6 bases). In germline, CDR1 is DFQATT, CDR2 SNEGSKA (reference sequence). This CDR3 is built from 13 residues. V was shortened by 0 bases and J by 6 bases, with 10 bases between the two germline ends. The CDR3 nucleotides read TGCAGTGCTAGAGAGGGACTGGTTGATACGCAGTATTTT. Amino acids: CSAREGLVDTQYF.

V gene TRBV7-3 combines with J gene TRBJ2-3; 8 nucleotides align to TRBD2. Germline trimming cut 5 bases from V and 3 bases from J; bases unmatched to any gene: 10. This CDR3 is built from 16 residues. Germline lookup yields CDR1 SGHTA and CDR2 FQGTGA. The CDR3: CASSSRAGGGTDTQYF. In nucleotides, the CDR3 is TGTGCCAGCAGCAGTCGGGCGGGGGGTGGAACAGATACGCAGTATTTT.

The CDR3 DNA is TGTGCCAGCAGCTTACGGACCTCTTCAAATTCACCCCTCCACTTT. Translating gives CASSLRTSSNSPLHF. V and J are TRBV7-2 and TRBJ1-6; D is unresolved. The CDR3 is 15 amino acids. V was clipped by 2 bases and J by 7 bases, with 12 bases between them. Germline V CDR1 and CDR2: SGHTA, FQGNSA.

The chain is built from TRBV12-3 or TRBV12-4 and TRBJ1-2; 7 nucleotides agree with TRBD1. Trimming cost V 3 bases and J 0 bases; bases outside gene matches: 4. CDR3 length equals 15 residues. The CDR3 DNA follows: TGTGCCAGCAGTTTGCTAGGGGGCACTAACTATGGCTACACCTTC. Encoded protein: CASSLLGGTNYGYTF.

The chain uses TRBV7-3 and TRBJ2-7; 9 positions match TRBD1. Germline CDR1 SGHTA, CDR2 FQGTGA. V was clipped by 6 bases and J by 4 bases; unmatched bases: 7. CDR3 size: 14 residues. CDR3 region: CASSLAGTGYEQYF. The DNA of the CDR3 is TGTGCCAGCAGTCTTGCCGGGACAGGGTACGAGCAGTACTTC.

The chain carries TRBV20-1 and TRBJ1-4, with D perhaps matching TRBD1 (6 bases). Looked up from germline, CDR1 is DFQATT and CDR2 is SNEGSKA (reference sequence). Trimming removed 4 bases at V and 10 bases at J, with 13 bases between. CDR3 length equals 12 residues. The CDR3 DNA reads as TGCAGTGCTATGCAGGGGATTGGAAAACTGTTTTTT. Its translation is CSAMQGIGKLFF.

The genes are TRBV20-1 and TRBJ2-5, with TRBD1 matching over 9 bases. The junction had 8 bases not matched to a gene; V was cut back by 5 bases and J by 4 bases. Per germline, CDR1 DFQATT and CDR2 SNEGSKA (reference sequence). The CDR3 sequence is 14 residues long. For the CDR3, the DNA is TGCAGTGCTGTTCGGACAGGGGATATAGAGACCCAGTACTTC. Its translation: CSAVRTGDIETQYF.

This chain links TRBV27 with TRBJ1-2; D remains ambiguous. The CDR3 contains 15 residues. Germline CDR1 MNHEY, CDR2 SMNVEV (reference sequence). V gave up 5 bases and J gave up 1 base, with 14 bases separating them. CDR3 nucleotide sequence: TGTGCCAGCAGTCTCGACCCCTATATTAACTATGGCTACACCTTC. Translation gives CASSLDPYINYGYTF.

In this sample, this clonotype turned up once. The chain joins TRBV6-2 or TRBV6-3 to TRBJ1-5; 9 positions agree with TRBD1. V was pared by 3 bases and J by 5 bases, with 2 bases of the junction left unmatched. There are 14 residues in the CDR3. The germline V gene encodes CDR1 MNHEY and CDR2 SVGEGT. The CDR3 DNA is TGTGCCAGCAGTTATTGGGACAGGGATCAGCCCCAGCATTTT. Residues: CASSYWDRDQPQHF.

A single count supports this clonotype. This chain links TRBV29-1 with TRBJ1-2; D is possibly TRBD1 (5 bases). Germline V lookup: CDR1 SQVTM, CDR2 ANQGSEA. V lost 5 bases to trimming and J lost 4 bases, with 14 bases between them. This CDR3 spans 13 amino acids. The CDR3 protein is CSVIRGRSYGYTF. The CDR3 DNA follows: TGCAGCGTTATACGGGGACGGTCCTATGGCTACACCTTC.

The J gene is TRBJ1-5, the V gene TRBV2; weak D call: TRBD1 (5 bases). Trimming removed 6 bases from V and 7 bases from J, with 16 bases in between. CDR1 and CDR2 (germline): SNHLY, FYNNEI. This CDR3 region has 14 residues. The DNA for the CDR3 is TGTGCCAGCAGGGGCCCGGGACCAGGGCAGCCCCAGCATTTT. Amino acids: CASRGPGPGQPQHF.